The clone carrying this T cell receptor (beta chain) occurred once. This entry comes from a study of response to subunit inactivated influenza vaccine. Germline V lookup: CDR1 SGHTA, CDR2 FQGNSA. V dropped 0 bases and J dropped 8 bases, with 7 bases sitting between them. The CDR3 totals 13 residues. TCRdb re-called the RT-PCR reads with MiXCR, one entry per CDR3 protein. This sample has around 570,000 distinct CDR3 sequences; around 8% occur once, and the top ten carry 10% to 15%. The clonotype was recovered from a man aged 45-69 years who received an inactivated influenza vaccine. This sample comprised PBMCs from blood, obtained roughly 24 months after vaccination. The chain combines TRBV7-2 with TRBJ1-4; no firm D call. The CDR3 region has the DNA TGTGCCAGCAGCTTAGCGCCGGGGGAAAAACTGTTTTTT. Translating gives CASSLAPGEKLFF.